Listed here are 12 T cell receptor beta chains from one sample, sequenced in a study of Graves' ophthalmopathy and Graves' hyperthyroidism. The study amplified TCR beta CDR3 regions using RNA transcripts. First-round RT-PCR with HTBI primers preceded a second-round multiplex PCR. TCRdb re-called the multiplex PCR reads with MiXCR, one entry per CDR3 protein. The sample has some 380,000 distinct CDR3 sequences, roughly 14% seen once. What was sequenced was peripheral blood. The source of these receptors is a woman under 30 with stable Graves' hyperthyroidism.

This clonotype came up many times. The V call is TRBV6-1, the J call TRBJ2-7; 10 bases align to TRBD1. V gave up 7 bases and J gave up 3 bases; unmatched junction bases: 3. CDR3 length equals 13 residues. The germline V gene has CDR1 MNHNS and CDR2 SASEGT. The CDR3 is CASTDRGDYEQYF. The CDR3 coding sequence is TGTGCCAGCACGGACAGGGGGGACTACGAGCAGTACTTC.

This clonotype was detected many times. The chain is built from TRBV20-1 and TRBJ1-5; no definite D call. This CDR3 is built from 12 residues. V was trimmed by 0 bases and J by 7 bases, leaving 7 bases between them. Germline V gene lookup returns CDR1 DFQATT and CDR2 SNEGSKA (reference sequence). DNA of the CDR3: TGCAGTGCTAGAGAGGGAGCGCAGCCCCAGCATTTT. Translation: CSAREGAQPQHF.

This clonotype was found many times. The genes are TRBV6-1 and TRBJ1-2; D unclear. This CDR3 spans 14 amino acids. The germline V gene encodes CDR1 MNHNS and CDR2 SASEGT. V was clipped by 2 bases and J by 3 bases, with 10 bases between them. The CDR3 region has the DNA TGTGCCAGCAGTGAATCGGGCAGCGACTATGGCTACACCTTC. Its protein is CASSESGSDYGYTF.

Comments on this clonotype: Germline is not matched at one junction end, which may reflect a read error. The chain couples TRBV2 to TRBJ1-5, with D maybe TRBD1 (6 bases). The CDR3 spans 15 residues. Germline V gene sequence: CDR1 SNHLY, CDR2 FYNNEI. The CDR3 sequence: CARSELVGARPPQHF. As DNA, the CDR3 is TGTGCCCGCAGTGAATTGGTGGGGGCTCGTCCGCCCCAGCATTTT.

This clonotype appeared many times. The junction shows a germline mismatch at one end, possibly a read error. The chain employs TRBV6-1 and TRBJ1-5; weak D call: TRBD1 (6 bases). Germline CDR1 is MNHNS and CDR2 is SASEGT. The CDR3 consists of 15 residues. CDR3 bases: TGTGCCAGCAGCGAAGGGGGAAGAGACAATCAGCCCCAGCATTTT. It yields the protein CASSEGGRDNQPQHF.

This clonotype was found a few times. Possible read error: a much larger clone is one base away. CDR3 in amino acids: CASSETGPQGTQYF. In DNA form, the CDR3 reads TGTGCCAGCAGTGAGACGGGGCCCCAAGGGACCCAGTACTTC. The V gene is TRBV2, the J gene TRBJ2-5; the D gene could be TRBD1 or TRBD2 (5 bases each). The length of the CDR3 is 14 residues. The V gene's germline CDR1 is SNHLY and CDR2 FYNNEI.

This clonotype has ten or more counts. The genes are TRBV7-2 and TRBJ2-7, with D possibly matching TRBD2 (5 bases). The V gene's germline CDR1 is SGHTA and CDR2 FQGNSA. This CDR3 is 16 amino acids long. The V gene lost 5 bases and the J gene lost 3 bases, with 20 bases spanning the gap. CDR3 sequence reads: CASSRGLALSLYEQYF. The CDR3 DNA reads TGTGCCAGCAGCCGCGGACTTGCCCTTTCCCTCTACGAGCAGTACTTC.

The table lists this clonotype with many counts. This rearrangement joins TRBV5-1 to TRBJ1-3; no clear D. CDR1 is SGHRS and CDR2 is YFSETQ in the germline V gene. CDR3 length: 13 residues. The germline V and J ends were trimmed by 3 bases and 1 base, with 5 bases remaining between them. CDR3 in amino acids: CASSWTSGNTIYF. CDR3 nucleotides: TGCGCCAGCAGCTGGACTTCTGGAAACACCATATATTTT.

At least ten counts were recorded for this clonotype. The chain has TRBV10-3 and TRBJ1-2, with TRBD1 matching 9 bases. CDR1 ENHRY and CDR2 SYGVKD come from the germline V gene. The CDR3 is made up of 15 amino acids. J was trimmed by 8 bases and V by 5 bases; bases with no gene match: 12. CDR3 bases: TGTGCCATCAGTAAAAGCCGGGACAGGGAATCCGGCTACACCTTC. This sequence encodes CAISKSRDRESGYTF.

In this sample, this clonotype turned up many times. The rearrangement uses TRBV6-5 and TRBJ1-2, with D uncertain. Germline values: CDR1 MNHEY, CDR2 SVGAGI. The V end was cut by 4 bases, the J end by 4 bases, with 19 bases between. This CDR3 region has 16 residues. CDR3: CASSFTRPPLSYGYTF. The CDR3 coding sequence is TGTGCCAGCAGTTTCACTAGGCCGCCGCTCAGCTATGGCTACACCTTC.

This clonotype was seen ten or more times. The rearrangement joins TRBV12-3 or TRBV12-4 to TRBJ1-1; tentative D call: TRBD1 (5 bases). This CDR3 contains 13 residues. Trimming took 8 bases from V and 3 from J, leaving 13 bases between them. The DNA for the CDR3 is TGTGCCAGCCGCCGGGACCGGTACACTGAAGCTTTCTTT. Its translation: CASRRDRYTEAFF.

This clonotype occurred many times. This chain connects TRBV6-5 to TRBJ2-7; 8 bases are a match to TRBD2. The germline V gene encodes CDR1 MNHEY and CDR2 SVGAGI. V gave up 5 bases and J gave up 3 bases; unmatched junction bases: 6. The CDR3 length is 14 residues. The CDR3 nucleotides are TGTGCCAGCAGTCCCCGGGGGGGGAACTACGAGCAGTACTTC. Encoded protein: CASSPRGGNYEQYF.